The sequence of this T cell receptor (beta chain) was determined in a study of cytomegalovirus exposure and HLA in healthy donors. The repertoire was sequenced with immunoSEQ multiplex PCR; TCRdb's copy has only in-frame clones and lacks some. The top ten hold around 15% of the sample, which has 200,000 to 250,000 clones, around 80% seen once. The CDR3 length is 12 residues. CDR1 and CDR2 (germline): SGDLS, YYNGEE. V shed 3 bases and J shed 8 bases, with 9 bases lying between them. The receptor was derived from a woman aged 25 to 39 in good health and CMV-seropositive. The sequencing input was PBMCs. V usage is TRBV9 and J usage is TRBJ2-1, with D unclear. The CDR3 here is CASSGPRDEQFF. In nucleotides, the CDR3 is TGTGCCAGCAGCGGACCCCGCGATGAGCAGTTCTTC.